This TCR beta chain was observed in a study of blood T cell repertoires in COVID-19. Background on the study: Researchers got acute and convalescent COVID-19 samples from the United States, Italy and Spain. In each case, the material was cDNA or gDNA derived from T cells, B-cell-depleted T cells, or PBMCs.

Only one count was recorded for this clone. Source study methods: Amplifying reference gene primers gave estimates of nucleated cell counts. The protocol was immunoSEQ multiplex PCR, while the TCRdb copy is restricted to in-frame clones and leaves out a portion. That table furnishes V, J and clone size, whereas the DNA furnished D and trimming. Of roughly 280,000 clones in the sample, 86% were seen once. Trimming took 5 bases from V and 6 from J, leaving 4 bases between them. Germline V lookup: CDR1 SNHLY, CDR2 FYNNEI. The CDR3 spans 11 residues. The chain joins TRBV2 to TRBJ2-2, with D uncertain. The receptor was derived from a man between 18 and 29 years old with active or convalescent COVID-19. The specimen sequenced was peripheral blood. This CDR3 reads CASSPAGELFF. The CDR3 nucleotides read TGTGCCAGCAGTCCTGCCGGGGAGCTGTTTTTT.